This is a list of T cell receptor beta chains from one sample in a study of Ad26.COV2.S vaccination and SARS-CoV-2 variants. Clones were sequenced by immunoSEQ multiplex PCR, and TCRdb holds only the in-frame ones, with some missing. Of about 500,000 clones listed, 89% are singletons. The sequencing here drew on peripheral blood, taken in a trial of Ad26.COV2.S vaccine versus placebo. The receptors stem from a person between 18 and 65 years old who received the Ad26.COV2.S COVID-19 vaccine or a placebo. CDR3s include the opening cysteine and the closing phenylalanine or tryptophan. Each record gives: J gene, V gene, clone size, D gene, CDR3 protein, CDR3 DNA. D genes are given only for firm matches. Clone size is shown for a subset of rows, as once, few, many or a class of expanded clone.

TRBJ2-1 | TRBV2 | - | TRBD2 | CASSFSKRGFSYNEQFF | TGTGCCAGCAGTTTTTCCAAGCGGGGCTTCTCCTACAATGAGCAGTTCTTC
TRBJ1-1 | TRBV28 | - | - | CASGGNTEAFF | TGTGCCAGCGGGGGCAACACTGAAGCTTTCTTT
TRBJ1-1 | TRBV18 | - | - | CASSPQTGRPEAFF | TGTGCCAGCTCACCACAAACCGGAAGGCCTGAAGCTTTCTTT
TRBJ1-1 | TRBV25-1 | once | - | CASSVLGEDTEAFF | TGTGCCAGCAGCGTACTCGGTGAGGACACTGAAGCTTTCTTT
TRBJ1-1 | TRBV4-2 | - | - | CASSQVSTNTEAFF | TGTGCCAGCAGCCAAGTGTCGACGAACACTGAAGCTTTCTTT
TRBJ1-4 | TRBV15 | - | - | CATSPGITSEKLFF | TGTGCCACCAGCCCCGGAATAACCAGTGAAAAACTGTTTTTT
TRBJ2-1 | TRBV9 | - | TRBD2 | CASSVESGGPNEQFF | TGTGCCAGCAGCGTAGAATCGGGAGGGCCGAATGAGCAGTTCTTC
TRBJ1-1 | TRBV19 | - | TRBD1 | CASSTFPGQENTEAFF | TGTGCCAGTAGTACCTTTCCGGGACAGGAGAACACTGAAGCTTTCTTT
TRBJ2-6 | TRBV5-1 | - | - | CASSLSGQGGANVLTF | TGCGCCAGCAGCTTGTCAGGGCAGGGTGGGGCCAACGTCCTGACTTTC
TRBJ1-5 | TRBV19 | - | TRBD1 | CASSTRTGSQPQHF | TGTGCCAGTAGTACCCGGACAGGCAGTCAGCCCCAGCATTTT
TRBJ1-5 | TRBV25-1 | few | - | CASRIFNQPQHF | TGTGCCAGCCGGATTTTCAATCAGCCCCAGCATTTT
TRBJ1-3 | TRBV7-2 | - | - | CASSRPGTAGGNTIYF | TGTGCCAGCAGCCGCCCTGGAACAGCGGGAGGAAACACCATATATTTT
TRBJ1-2 | TRBV7-9 | - | TRBD1 | CASSLATGGDGYTF | TGTGCCAGCAGCTTAGCCACAGGGGGGGATGGCTACACCTTC
TRBJ1-4 | TRBV7-2 | - | - | CASSLGQLSPNEKLFF | TGTGCCAGCAGCTTAGGCCAGCTCTCACCTAATGAAAAACTGTTTTTT
TRBJ1-1 | TRBV15 | - | TRBD1 | CATRPLRGLEAFF | TGTGCCACCAGGCCCCTGAGGGGGCTTGAAGCTTTCTTT
TRBJ1-1 | TRBV12-3/TRBV12-4 | - | - | CASSLAQHTEAFF | TGTGCCAGCAGTTTAGCTCAGCACACTGAAGCTTTCTTT